This TCR beta chain was sequenced during a study of T cell repertoires in cytomegalovirus infection. Study in general: Well-studied HLA-B-restricted epitopes and recently identified HLA-C-restricted epitopes of CMV were both used in the study. Carrying CMV and the relevant HLA type showed in public TCR beta signatures.

TCRdb passed the reads through MiXCR, listing each CDR3 protein once. This table holds approximately 770,000 distinct CDR3 sequences, 25% to 35% found once. There are a few counts of this clonotype. Antigen unknown. Overall study findings and caveats: Dominating the ex vivo response were HLA-C-restricted CMV-specific TCR beta clonotypes. Totalled public TCR beta family frequency picked out people who carried CMV plus the relevant HLA.

Germline-derived CDR1 and CDR2 are SEHNR and FQNEAQ (reference sequence). The CDR3 is 15 residues long. The V gene end was trimmed by 4 bases and the J gene end by 2 bases; junction bases not matched to a gene: 4. The specimen was cultured CD8+ T cells from PBMCs, collected from culture after CMV antigen stimulation. This chain uses TRBV7-9 with TRBJ2-1; 8 bases are shared with TRBD2. This TCR was sampled from a human donor in good health (CMV status not recorded). Some clones in this sample may be carry-over from other donors' samples. In DNA, the CDR3 is TGTGCCAGCAGCTCCCCCGGGGGGGCCTACAATGAGCAGTTCTTC. Translating gives CASSSPGGAYNEQFF. Filled out from reference TRBV7-9 and TRBJ2-1, the complete variable domain reads DTGVSQNPRHKITKRGQNVTFRCDPISEHNRLYWYRQTLGQGPEFLTYFQNEAQLEKSRLLSDRFSAERPKGSFSTLEIQRTEQGDSAMYLCASSSPGGAYNEQFFGPGTRLTVL.